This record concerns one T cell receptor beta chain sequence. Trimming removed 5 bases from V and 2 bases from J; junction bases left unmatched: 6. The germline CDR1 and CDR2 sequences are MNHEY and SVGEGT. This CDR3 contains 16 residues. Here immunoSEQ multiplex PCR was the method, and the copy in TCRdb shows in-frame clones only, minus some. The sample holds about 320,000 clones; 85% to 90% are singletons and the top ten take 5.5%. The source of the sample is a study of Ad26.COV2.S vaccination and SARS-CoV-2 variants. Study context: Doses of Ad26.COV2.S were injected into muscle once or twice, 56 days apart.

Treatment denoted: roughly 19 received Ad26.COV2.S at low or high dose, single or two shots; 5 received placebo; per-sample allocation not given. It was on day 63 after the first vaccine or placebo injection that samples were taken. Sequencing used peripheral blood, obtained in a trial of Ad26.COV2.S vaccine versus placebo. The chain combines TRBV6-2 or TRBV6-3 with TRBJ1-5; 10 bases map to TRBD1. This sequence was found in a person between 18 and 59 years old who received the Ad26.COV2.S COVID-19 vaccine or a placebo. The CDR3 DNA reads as TGTGCCAGCAGTGACCCGACAGGGGGCGGCAATCAGCCCCAGCATTTT. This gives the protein CASSDPTGGGNQPQHF.